These 9 T cell receptor beta chains came from one sample sequenced in a study of blood T cell repertoires in COVID-19. Sequenced by immunoSEQ multiplex PCR; TCRdb stores in-frame clones only, minus some. The profile shows over 100,000 clones, around 83% of them singletons. Sequenced material: peripheral blood. The receptors derive from a woman of 80 years or more with active or convalescent COVID-19.

This clone occurred once. DNA of the CDR3: TGTGCCAGCAGGCTTCAGGGTCCTGGAAACACCATATATTTT. It specifies CASRLQGPGNTIYF. This chain links TRBV28 with TRBJ1-3; D possibly corresponds to TRBD1 (5 bases). V was clipped by 6 bases and J by 2 bases, with 11 bases between them. Germline V gene data show CDR1 as MDHEN and CDR2 as SYDVKM. The CDR3 length is 14 residues. Full variable domain (remainder filled in from reference TRBV28 and TRBJ1-3): DVKVTQSSRYLVKRTGEKVFLECVQDMDHENMFWYRQDPGLGLRLIYFSYDVKMKEKGDIPEGYSVSREKKERFSLILESASTNQTSMYLCASRLQGPGNTIYFGEGSWLTVV.

The chain recombines TRBV30 with TRBJ2-7; perhaps TRBD1 as D (6 bases). Per germline, CDR1 GTSNPN and CDR2 SVGIG (reference sequence). The CDR3 sequence is 14 residues long. Trimming took off 5 bases at V and 0 bases at J, with 14 bases between the two ends. CDR3 bases: TGTGCCTGGGACCGAGGGGGAAACTCCTACGAGCAGTACTTC. Protein sequence: CAWDRGGNSYEQYF.

The chain carries TRBV11-3 and TRBJ2-7, with 9 positions matching TRBD1. This CDR3 has 13 residues. V was pared by 6 bases and J by 6 bases, with 6 bases of the junction left unmatched. Germline values: CDR1 SGHNT, CDR2 YENEEA. Written as DNA, the CDR3 is TGTGCCAGCAGTCGGGACAGGGTGGGCGAGCAGTACTTC. Amino acid sequence: CASSRDRVGEQYF. Full variable domain (missing parts from reference TRBV11-3 and TRBJ2-7): EAGVVQSPRYKIIEKKQPVAFWCNPISGHNTLYWYLQNLGQGPELLIRYENEEAVDDSQLPKDRFSAERLKGVDSTLKIQPAELGDSAVYLCASSRDRVGEQYFGPGTRLTVT.

The gene calls are TRBV19 and TRBJ1-4; 9 nucleotides line up with TRBD1. V trimming: 5 bases; J trimming: 5 bases; junction bases outside the gene matches: 3. The germline CDR1 and CDR2 sequences are LNHDA and SQIVND (reference sequence). The CDR3 runs 14 residues. CDR3 sequence: CASSDRGRNEKLFF. The CDR3 region has the DNA TGTGCCAGTAGTGACAGGGGGAGAAATGAAAAACTGTTTTTT.

V gene TRBV18 combines with J gene TRBJ2-3; 13 bases are shared with TRBD2. CDR1 KGHSH and CDR2 LQKENI come from the germline V gene. The CDR3 runs 18 residues. The junction had 11 bases not matched to a gene; V was cut back by 3 bases and J by 5 bases. The CDR3 bases are TGTGCCAGCTCACCCGGACTAGCGGGAGCGAGTCGGTTAGATACGCAGTATTTT. Amino acids: CASSPGLAGASRLDTQYF.

V gene TRBV6-2 or TRBV6-3 combines with J gene TRBJ2-3, with 13 bases identical to TRBD2. The germline gives CDR1 MNHEY, CDR2 SVGEGT. This CDR3 comprises 18 residues. With 5 bases clipped from V and 1 base from J, the junction kept 9 bases outside the gene matches. The CDR3 DNA reads TGTGCCAGCAGTACCCGTAGACTAGCGGGAGGTGGCACAGATACGCAGTATTTT. This codes for CASSTRRLAGGGTDTQYF.

This clone has only one observation. V usage is TRBV18 and J usage is TRBJ1-4; D gene uncertain. This CDR3 has 14 residues. Per the germline V gene, CDR1 is KGHSH and CDR2 is LQKENI. The V and J ends lost 0 bases and 4 bases respectively, with 6 bases between them. The CDR3 loop is CASSPPGVNEKLFF. CDR3 DNA: TGTGCCAGCTCACCACCGGGAGTTAATGAAAAACTGTTTTTT.

The chain uses TRBV5-1 and TRBJ2-2, with 13 bases matching TRBD2. With 4 bases clipped from V and 0 bases from J, the junction kept 6 bases outside the gene matches. Germline V gives CDR1 SGHRS, CDR2 YFSETQ. The CDR3 has 18 amino acids. DNA of the CDR3: TGCGCCAGCAGCCCGCCGGGACTAGCGGGACCGAACACCGGGGAGCTGTTTTTT. This encodes CASSPPGLAGPNTGELFF.

The rearrangement uses TRBV5-1 and TRBJ1-2; possible D gene TRBD1, 6 bases. Germline CDR1 reads SGHRS; CDR2 reads YFSETQ. The ends were cut back, 0 bases at V and 8 bases at J, with 14 bases in the middle. There are 14 residues in the CDR3. CDR3 amino acids: CASSLEMAGAGYTF. The CDR3 nucleotides are TGCGCCAGCAGCTTGGAGATGGCAGGGGCGGGCTACACCTTC.